These 29 T cell receptor beta chains came from one sample sequenced in a study of blood T cells in healthy people across ages. Primers used in a second PCR of about 7 to 12 cycles were a sample-barcoded 5' primer and a J-beta primer mix. TCRdb re-called the 5' RACE reads with MiXCR, one entry per CDR3 protein. In the table there are roughly 1,800,000 distinct CDR3 sequences, 40% to 55% of which are singletons. Material for sequencing was blood. The receptors derive from a middle-aged woman in good health.

This clonotype is a singleton in its sample. The junction differs from germline at one of its ends, possibly a read error. The V call is TRBV2, the J call TRBJ2-6; 7 nucleotides align to TRBD1. The CDR3 has 17 amino acids. The germline gives CDR1 SNHLY, CDR2 FYNNEI. The CDR3 nucleotides are TGTGCCGGCAGCGCCGGGACAGCGCAGTCTGGGGCCAACGTCCTGACTTTC. It codes for CAGSAGTAQSGANVLTF. Based on the CDR3 plus reference TRBV2 and TRBJ2-6, the full variable domain is EPEVTQTPSHQVTQMGQEVILRCVPISNHLYFYWYRQILGQKVEFLVSFYNNEISEKSEIFDDQFSVERPDGSNFTLKIRSTKLEDSAMYFCAGSAGTAQSGANVLTFGAGSRLTVL.

J is TRBJ1-2 and V is TRBV5-1; D is undetermined. The germline CDR1 and CDR2 sequences are SGHRS and YFSETQ. This CDR3 is built from 16 residues. Trimming removed 3 bases from V and 6 bases from J, with 21 bases in between. The chain's CDR3 is CASSSGHTTLLDGYTF. In DNA, the CDR3 is TGCGCCAGCAGCTCGGGCCACACGACCCTCCTGGATGGCTACACCTTC.

The V call is TRBV6-5, the J call TRBJ1-2; TRBD1 matches at 7 bases. After removal of 2 bases from V and 6 bases from J, the junction contained 15 bases not matched to a gene. Germline values: CDR1 MNHEY, CDR2 SVGAGI. CDR3 length: 17 residues. CDR3 in amino acids: CASSYHQSKGANHGYTF. In DNA, the CDR3 is TGTGCCAGCAGTTACCATCAGAGTAAGGGGGCGAACCATGGCTACACCTTC.

As regards this clonotype: The junction shows a germline mismatch at one end, possibly a read error. CDR3 in DNA: TGCAGCGTCGGGACACCCTGGAACACAGATACGCGGTATTTT. Its translation is CSVGTPWNTDTRYF. V and J are TRBV29-1 and TRBJ2-3; tentatively, D is TRBD1 (6 bases). The CDR3 extends over 14 amino acids. Germline loops: CDR1 SQVTM, CDR2 ANQGSEA.

This rearrangement joins TRBV5-1 to TRBJ2-5; 8 bases line up with TRBD2. CDR1 and CDR2 from the germline V gene are SGHRS and YFSETQ. The CDR3 is 16 residues long. The J segment lost 4 bases and the V segment lost 2 bases, leaving 10 bases of the junction unmatched. This chain's CDR3 is CASSFEASGLGETQYF. Here the CDR3 DNA reads TGCGCCAGCAGCTTTGAGGCTAGCGGGTTAGGAGAGACCCAGTACTTC.

The chain has TRBV29-1 and TRBJ1-2, with 11 bases fitting TRBD1. The CDR3 spans 13 residues. The J segment lost 2 bases and the V segment lost 4 bases, leaving 0 bases of the junction unmatched. Germline V lookup: CDR1 SQVTM, CDR2 ANQGSEA. Here the CDR3 DNA reads TGCAGCGTTGGGACAGGGGGCAACTATGGCTACACCTTC. It is translated as CSVGTGGNYGYTF.

The V and J genes are TRBV7-2 and TRBJ2-5; 10 nucleotides agree with TRBD2. The J call may not be correct, given that the DNA end is closer to TRBJ2-7. This CDR3 contains 17 residues. Germline-derived CDR1 and CDR2 are SGHTA and FQGNSA. CDR3 protein: CASSLETPKRGGNEQYF. The CDR3 region has the DNA TGTGCCAGCAGCCTAGAGACGCCAAAGCGGGGGGGTAACGAGCAGTACTTC.

The rearrangement joins TRBV5-1 to TRBJ1-5; D is unclear. The CDR3 length is 14 residues. From germline, CDR1 is SGHRS and CDR2 YFSETQ. V was shortened by 0 bases and J by 6 bases, with 10 bases between the two germline ends. The CDR3 DNA sequence: TGCGCCAGCAGCTTGGGGCCCGGACCTCAGCCCCAGCATTTT. Residues: CASSLGPGPQPQHF.

This clonotype showed up just a few times. V is TRBV4-2 and J is TRBJ2-7; D could derive from TRBD1 or TRBD2 (6 bases each). The CDR3 totals 14 residues. The germline gives CDR1 LGHNA, CDR2 YNFKEQ. The V end lost 1 base, the J end lost 3 bases, and 10 bases lay between the germline ends. The CDR3 sequence is CASSQGGAVYEQYF. CDR3 DNA: TGTGCCAGCAGCCAAGGGGGGGCAGTCTACGAGCAGTACTTC.

This rearrangement joins TRBV7-2 to TRBJ2-3; TRBD1 matches 7 bases. The V gene's germline CDR1 is SGHTA and CDR2 FQGNSA. This CDR3 is 16 amino acids long. V shed 3 bases and J 2 bases; nucleotides not matched to a gene: 8. Here the CDR3 DNA reads TGTGCCAGCAGCTTTTGGGACAGTGGAAACACAGATACGCAGTATTTT. Translated: CASSFWDSGNTDTQYF. Complete variable domain (other parts from reference TRBV7-2 and TRBJ2-3): GAGVSQSPSNKVTEKGKDVELRCDPISGHTALYWYRQSLGQGLEFLIYFQGNSAPDKSGLPSDRFSAERTGGSVSTLTIQRTQQEDSAVYLCASSFWDSGNTDTQYFGPGTRLTVL.

CDR3 sequence reads: CSARLQAVYNEQFF. CDR3 sequence (DNA): TGCAGTGCTAGACTCCAGGCAGTTTACAATGAGCAGTTCTTC. This chain connects TRBV20-1 to TRBJ2-1; D remains ambiguous. The length of the CDR3 is 14 residues. Per the germline V gene, CDR1 is DFQATT and CDR2 is SNEGSKA (reference sequence). V lost 2 bases, J lost 4 bases, and 12 bases lay in between.

The genes are TRBV11-1 and TRBJ2-2, with 11 bases identical to TRBD2. The germline V gene has CDR1 SGHAT and CDR2 FQDESV (reference sequence). V trimming: 3 bases; J trimming: 3 bases; junction bases outside the gene matches: 15. The CDR3 runs to 20 residues. CDR3 amino acids: CASSLIPRLTSGGHTGELFF. The DNA of the CDR3 is TGTGCCAGCAGCTTGATCCCACGTCTTACTAGCGGGGGACACACCGGGGAGCTGTTTTTT.

Only a few counts were recorded for this clonotype. This chain links TRBV7-9 with TRBJ2-7; tentative D call: TRBD2 (6 bases). Trimming took off 1 base at V and 0 bases at J, with 19 bases between the two ends. The germline V gene has CDR1 SEHNR and CDR2 FQNEAQ (reference sequence). This CDR3 region has 18 residues. The CDR3 DNA is TGTGCCAGCAGCTTAGTGGTTGGCGCGGGGCCCATCTCCTACGAGCAGTACTTC. Translating gives CASSLVVGAGPISYEQYF. The entire variable domain, with the rest obtained from reference TRBV7-9 and TRBJ2-7, is as follows: DTGVSQNPRHKITKRGQNVTFRCDPISEHNRLYWYRQTLGQGPEFLTYFQNEAQLEKSRLLSDRFSAERPKGSFSTLEIQRTEQGDSAMYLCASSLVVGAGPISYEQYFGPGTRLTVT.

The chain carries TRBV12-3 or TRBV12-4 and TRBJ2-1, with 7 bases lining up with TRBD1. This CDR3 comprises 18 residues. The V and J ends lost 5 bases and 3 bases, in that order; junction bases with no gene match: 16. Here the CDR3 reads CASSPPPRTGKNYNEQFF. CDR3 nucleotide sequence: TGTGCCAGCAGTCCGCCTCCACGGACAGGCAAAAACTACAATGAGCAGTTCTTC.

The J gene is TRBJ2-5, the V gene TRBV5-6, with a weak D call TRBD1 (6 bases). Germline V CDR1 and CDR2: SGHDT, YYEEEE. This CDR3 has 14 residues. V was pared by 0 bases and J by 11 bases, with 17 bases between. Written as DNA, the CDR3 is TGTGCCAGCAGCTTGGGGGTTGGGACAATTACGCAGTACTTC. Translation gives CASSLGVGTITQYF.

This clonotype has ten or more counts. The junction shows a germline mismatch at one end, possibly a read error. V usage is TRBV7-2 and J usage is TRBJ2-1; 9 bases are a match to TRBD2. The CDR3 runs 15 residues. The germline V gene has CDR1 SGHTA and CDR2 FQGNSA. CDR3 protein: CASSLAAGGYNEQFF. The CDR3 DNA is TGCGCCAGCAGCTTGGCCGCGGGGGGGTACAATGAGCAGTTCTTC.

V usage is TRBV12-3 or TRBV12-4 and J usage is TRBJ1-2; the D is unclear. Trimming shortened V by 3 bases and J by 2 bases, and 7 bases separated the two germline ends. The CDR3 is 13 amino acids. CDR3: CASSFSLNYGYTF. CDR3 sequence (DNA): TGTGCCAGCAGTTTTTCTTTAAACTATGGCTACACCTTC.

The rearrangement uses TRBV11-3 and TRBJ1-6, with D perhaps matching TRBD1 (5 bases). Per the germline V gene, CDR1 is SGHNT and CDR2 is YENEEA. Deletions cut 1 base from V and 10 bases from J, with 11 bases between. The CDR3 runs to 14 residues. The CDR3 nucleotides are TGTGCCAGCAGCTTAGTTCAGTGGGACTCACCCCTCCACTTT. Amino acids: CASSLVQWDSPLHF.

For this clonotype: At one end, the junction sequence differs from germline, possibly due to a read error. This sequence joins TRBV5-6 and TRBJ2-1; D perhaps matches TRBD2 (5 bases). The CDR3 contains 13 residues. Germline CDR1 and CDR2: SGHDT and YYEEEE. The CDR3 DNA reads TGTGCCGGCAGCTTGGATCGAGGGCAAGAGCAGTTCTTC. This encodes CAGSLDRGQEQFF.

This chain connects TRBV4-1 to TRBJ2-1, with TRBD1 matching over 8 bases. The V segment lost 1 base and the J segment 8 bases; nucleotides outside the gene matches: 7. The germline gives CDR1 MGHRA, CDR2 YSYEKL. The CDR3 spans 15 residues. The chain's CDR3 is CASSQGTGIVYEQFF. The CDR3 DNA is TGCGCCAGCAGCCAAGGGACAGGGATTGTTTATGAGCAGTTCTTC.

In this sample, this clonotype turned up a few times. This rearrangement joins TRBV7-9 to TRBJ2-1, with 15 bases that match TRBD2. The CDR3 spans 18 residues. Germline loops: CDR1 SEHNR, CDR2 FQNEAQ (reference sequence). V lost 7 bases and J lost 4; bases outside the gene matches: 11. CDR3 sequence: CASKGLAGGRSLYNEQFF. For the CDR3, the DNA is TGTGCCAGCAAAGGACTAGCGGGGGGGCGATCCCTTTACAATGAGCAGTTCTTC.

J is TRBJ1-5 and V is TRBV4-1, with 7 nucleotides matching TRBD1. V shed 4 bases, J shed 4 bases, and the junction held 7 bases outside the gene matches. The CDR3 loop spans 15 amino acids. Germline assignment: CDR1 MGHRA and CDR2 YSYEKL. The CDR3 loop reads CASSPTTGRNQPQHF. DNA of the CDR3: TGCGCCAGCAGCCCTACGACAGGGAGGAATCAGCCCCAGCATTTT.

The V gene is TRBV12-3 or TRBV12-4, the J gene TRBJ2-1, with 7 bases lining up with TRBD2. This CDR3 is built from 11 residues. The V segment lost 6 bases and the J segment 9 bases; nucleotides outside the gene matches: 2. The CDR3 coding sequence is TGTGCCAGCAGGACTAGCATTGAGCAGTTCTTC. Its protein product is CASRTSIEQFF.

V usage is TRBV6-5 and J usage is TRBJ1-6, with a weak D call TRBD1 (5 bases). This CDR3 region has 17 residues. Between the trimmed V and J ends, which lost 0 bases and 7 bases, there was a span of 16 bases. Germline V gives CDR1 MNHEY, CDR2 SVGAGI. CDR3 nucleotides: TGTGCCAGCAGTTACTCGGGTCGTTCCGGGGGGAATTCACCCCTCCACTTT. It translates to CASSYSGRSGGNSPLHF.

The chain uses TRBV28 and TRBJ1-2; the D is unclear. The CDR3 has 13 amino acids. V lost 6 bases and J 7 bases, leaving 15 bases between the germline ends. From germline, CDR1 is MDHEN and CDR2 SYDVKM. CDR3 sequence (DNA): TGTGCCAGCAGCAATCCTGAGGGCCGTGGCTACACCTTC. Translated: CASSNPEGRGYTF.

The rearrangement uses TRBV14 and TRBJ2-7; weak D call: TRBD1 (5 bases). Per germline, CDR1 SGHDN and CDR2 FVKESK. V lost 3 bases and J 0 bases, leaving 12 bases between the germline ends. The length of the CDR3 is 15 residues. The CDR3 region is CASSQKGLFSYEQYF. The CDR3 bases are TGTGCCAGCAGCCAGAAGGGGCTATTCTCCTACGAGCAGTACTTC.

This rearrangement joins TRBV6-5 to TRBJ1-2; TRBD1 agrees at 7 bases. CDR1 and CDR2 from the germline V gene are MNHEY and SVGAGI. J gave up 6 bases and V 6 bases, and 16 bases lay outside the gene matches. This CDR3 region has 16 residues. The DNA for the CDR3 is TGTGCCAGCAGCTCAACCCCCAGGGGGATAGGACATGGCTACACCTTC. Amino acids: CASSSTPRGIGHGYTF.

The chain carries TRBV28 and TRBJ1-2; 7 bases align to TRBD1. After removal of 5 bases from V and 7 bases from J, the junction contained 13 bases not matched to a gene. CDR3 size: 15 residues. The germline V gene has CDR1 MDHEN and CDR2 SYDVKM. CDR3 protein: CASSDGQVGRGGYTF. The CDR3 bases are TGTGCCAGCAGTGACGGACAGGTCGGTCGGGGTGGCTACACCTTC.

This clonotype was recorded a few times. The J gene is TRBJ2-7, the V gene TRBV6-2 or TRBV6-3, with D possibly being TRBD1 (6 bases). The CDR3 has 14 residues. V lost 5 bases to trimming and J lost 3 bases, with 14 bases between them. Germline assignment: CDR1 MNHEY and CDR2 SVGEGT. The DNA for the CDR3 is TGTGCCAGCAGTCCCGGGACATGGAACTACGAGCAGTACTTC. It specifies CASSPGTWNYEQYF.